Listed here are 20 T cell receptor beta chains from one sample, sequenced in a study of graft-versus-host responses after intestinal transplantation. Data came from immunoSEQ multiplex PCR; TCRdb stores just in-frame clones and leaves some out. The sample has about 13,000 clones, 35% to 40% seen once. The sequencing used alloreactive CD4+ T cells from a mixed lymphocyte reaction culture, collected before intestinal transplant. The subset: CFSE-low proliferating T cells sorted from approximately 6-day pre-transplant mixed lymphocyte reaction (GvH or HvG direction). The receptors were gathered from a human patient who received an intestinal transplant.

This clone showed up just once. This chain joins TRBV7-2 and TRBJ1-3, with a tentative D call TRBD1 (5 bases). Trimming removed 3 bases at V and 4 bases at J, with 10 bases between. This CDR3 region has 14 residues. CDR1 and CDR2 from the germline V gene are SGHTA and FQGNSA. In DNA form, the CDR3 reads TGTGCCAGCAGCTTTACAGGAGACGGAAACACCATATATTTT. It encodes CASSFTGDGNTIYF.

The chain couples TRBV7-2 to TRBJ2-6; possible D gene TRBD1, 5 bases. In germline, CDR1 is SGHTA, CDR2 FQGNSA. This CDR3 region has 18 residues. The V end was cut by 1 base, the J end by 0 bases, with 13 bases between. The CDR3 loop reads CASSLGGLVGSGANVLTF. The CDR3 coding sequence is TGTGCCAGCAGCTTAGGGGGCCTGGTCGGCTCTGGGGCCAACGTCCTGACTTTC.

The CDR3 spells CASSQWGGSEKLFF. DNA of the CDR3: TGTGCCAGCAGTCAGTGGGGAGGTTCCGAAAAACTGTTTTTT. The chain recombines TRBV25-1 with TRBJ1-4; D is uncertain. CDR3 length equals 14 residues. Per the germline V gene, CDR1 is MGHDK and CDR2 is SYGVNS. V gave up 5 bases and J gave up 8 bases, with 15 bases separating them.

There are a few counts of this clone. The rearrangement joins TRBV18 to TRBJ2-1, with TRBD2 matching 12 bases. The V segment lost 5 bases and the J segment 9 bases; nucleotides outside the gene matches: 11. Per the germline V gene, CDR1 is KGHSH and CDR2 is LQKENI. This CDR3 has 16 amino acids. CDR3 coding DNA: TGTGCCAGCTCAGTTGGACTAGCGGGGCCCCAAGGTGAGCAGTTCTTC. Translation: CASSVGLAGPQGEQFF.

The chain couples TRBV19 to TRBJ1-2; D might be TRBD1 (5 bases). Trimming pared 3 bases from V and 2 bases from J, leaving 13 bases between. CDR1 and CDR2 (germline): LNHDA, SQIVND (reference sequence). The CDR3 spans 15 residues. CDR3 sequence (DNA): TGTGCCAGTAGTATGATTTCAGGGATAAACTATGGCTACACCTTC. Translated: CASSMISGINYGYTF.

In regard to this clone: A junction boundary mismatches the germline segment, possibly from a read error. The CDR3 DNA reads TGTGCCAGCCTACGCGACCCTCGGACTCCCATTCACTTC. Its protein is CASLRDPRTPIHF. V usage is TRBV7-2 and J usage is TRBJ2-7, with D possibly TRBD2 on 5 matching bases. CDR1 is SGHTA, CDR2 FQGNSA, per germline. This CDR3 has 13 residues.

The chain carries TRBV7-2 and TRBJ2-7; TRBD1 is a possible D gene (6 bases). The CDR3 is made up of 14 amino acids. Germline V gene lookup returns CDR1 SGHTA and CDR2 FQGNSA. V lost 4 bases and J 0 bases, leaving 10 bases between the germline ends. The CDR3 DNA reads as TGTGCCAGCAGCTCCAGGACAGCCTCCTACGAGCAGTACTTC. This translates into CASSSRTASYEQYF.

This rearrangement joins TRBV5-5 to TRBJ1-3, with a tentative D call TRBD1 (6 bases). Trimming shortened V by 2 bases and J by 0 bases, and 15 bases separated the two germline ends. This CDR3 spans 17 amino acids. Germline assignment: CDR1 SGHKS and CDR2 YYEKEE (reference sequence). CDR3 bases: TGTGCCAGCAGCTTACTAAGACAGGCCCTCTCTGGAAACACCATATATTTT. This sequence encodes CASSLLRQALSGNTIYF.

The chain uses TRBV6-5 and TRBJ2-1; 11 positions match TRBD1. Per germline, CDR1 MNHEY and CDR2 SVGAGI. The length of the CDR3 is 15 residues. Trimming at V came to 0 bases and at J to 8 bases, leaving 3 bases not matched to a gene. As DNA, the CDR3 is TGTGCCAGCAGTTACTCGGGACAGGGGGTCTATGAGCAGTTCTTC. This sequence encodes CASSYSGQGVYEQFF.

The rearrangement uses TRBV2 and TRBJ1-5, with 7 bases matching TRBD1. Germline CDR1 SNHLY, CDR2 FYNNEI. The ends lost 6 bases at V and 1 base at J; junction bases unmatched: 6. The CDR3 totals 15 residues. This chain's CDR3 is CASRPGQLSNQPQHF. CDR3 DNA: TGTGCCAGCAGGCCGGGACAGTTAAGCAATCAGCCCCAGCATTTT.

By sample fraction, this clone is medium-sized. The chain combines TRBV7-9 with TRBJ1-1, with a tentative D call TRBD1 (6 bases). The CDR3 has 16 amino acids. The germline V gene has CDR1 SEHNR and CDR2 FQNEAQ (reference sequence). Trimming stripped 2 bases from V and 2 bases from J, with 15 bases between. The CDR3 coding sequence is TGTGCCAGCAGCTTACTTCCGACAGGAGTCAACACTGAAGCTTTCTTT. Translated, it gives CASSLLPTGVNTEAFF.

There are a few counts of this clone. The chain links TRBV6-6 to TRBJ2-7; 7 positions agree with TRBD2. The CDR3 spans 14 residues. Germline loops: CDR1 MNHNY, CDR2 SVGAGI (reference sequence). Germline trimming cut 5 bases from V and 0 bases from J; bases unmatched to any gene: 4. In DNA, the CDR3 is TGTGCCAGCAGTCACGGGGGGACCTCCTACGAGCAGTACTTC. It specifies CASSHGGTSYEQYF.

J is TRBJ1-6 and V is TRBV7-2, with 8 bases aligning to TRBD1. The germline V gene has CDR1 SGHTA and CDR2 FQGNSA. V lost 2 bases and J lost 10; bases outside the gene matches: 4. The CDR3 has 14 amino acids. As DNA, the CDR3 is TGTGCCAGCAGCTTACAGGGGGCTCTCTCACCCCTCCACTTT. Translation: CASSLQGALSPLHF.

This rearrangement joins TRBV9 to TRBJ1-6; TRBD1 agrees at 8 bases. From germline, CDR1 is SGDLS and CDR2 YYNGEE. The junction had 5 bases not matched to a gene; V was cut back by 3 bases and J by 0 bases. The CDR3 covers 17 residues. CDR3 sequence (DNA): TGTGCCAGCAGCGCCGGACAGGGAAGCTCCTATAATTCACCCCTCCACTTT. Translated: CASSAGQGSSYNSPLHF.

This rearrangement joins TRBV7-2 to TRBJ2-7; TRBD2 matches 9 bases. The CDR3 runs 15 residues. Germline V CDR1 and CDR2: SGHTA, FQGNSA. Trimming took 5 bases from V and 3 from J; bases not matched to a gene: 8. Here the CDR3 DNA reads TGTGCCAGCAGCGCCACTAGCGGGTCGTACTACGAGCAGTACTTC. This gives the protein CASSATSGSYYEQYF.

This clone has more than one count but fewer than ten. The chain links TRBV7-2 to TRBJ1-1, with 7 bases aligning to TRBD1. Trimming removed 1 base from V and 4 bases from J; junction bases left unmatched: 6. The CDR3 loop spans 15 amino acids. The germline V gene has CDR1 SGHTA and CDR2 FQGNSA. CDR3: CASSLVTGVGTEAFF. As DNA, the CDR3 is TGTGCCAGCAGCTTAGTTACAGGGGTCGGCACTGAAGCTTTCTTT.

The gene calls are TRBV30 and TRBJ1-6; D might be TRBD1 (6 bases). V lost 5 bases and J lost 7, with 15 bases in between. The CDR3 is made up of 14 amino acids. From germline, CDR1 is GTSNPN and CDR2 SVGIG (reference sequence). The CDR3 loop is CAWALAGVNSPLHF. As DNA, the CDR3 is TGTGCCTGGGCCCTGGCAGGGGTGAATTCACCCCTCCACTTT. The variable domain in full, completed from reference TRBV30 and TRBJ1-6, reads SQTIHQWPATLVQPVGSPLSLECTVEGTSNPNLYWYRQAAGRGLQLLFYSVGIGQISSEVPQNLSASRPQDRQFILSSKKLLLSDSGFYLCAWALAGVNSPLHFGNGTRLTVT.

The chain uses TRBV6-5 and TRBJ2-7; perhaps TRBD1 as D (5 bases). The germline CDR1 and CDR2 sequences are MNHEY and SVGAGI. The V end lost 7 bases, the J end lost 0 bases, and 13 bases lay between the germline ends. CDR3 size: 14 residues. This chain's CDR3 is CASTRTPSSYEQYF. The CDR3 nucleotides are TGTGCCAGCACCCGGACACCGAGCTCCTACGAGCAGTACTTC.

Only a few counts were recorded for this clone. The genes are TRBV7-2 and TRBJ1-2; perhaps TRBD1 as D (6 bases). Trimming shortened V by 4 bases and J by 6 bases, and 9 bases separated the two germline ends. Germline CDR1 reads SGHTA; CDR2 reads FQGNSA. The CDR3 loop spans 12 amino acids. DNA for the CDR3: TGTGCCAGCAGCTCCTGGACAGATGGCTACACCTTC. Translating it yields CASSSWTDGYTF.

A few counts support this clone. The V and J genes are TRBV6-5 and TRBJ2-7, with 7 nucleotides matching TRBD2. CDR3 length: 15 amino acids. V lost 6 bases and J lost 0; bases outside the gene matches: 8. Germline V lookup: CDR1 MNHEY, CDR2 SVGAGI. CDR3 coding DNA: TGTGCCAGCAGCCGCCCAAGCGGGGCCTCCTACGAGCAGTACTTC. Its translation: CASSRPSGASYEQYF.